This T cell receptor (beta chain) was profiled in a study of post-analysis software for immune sequencing data. Background on the study: Disease courses included relapsing-remitting, secondary progressive and progressive-relapsing multiple sclerosis. Study results and limitations: With TRBV5-6, TRBV5-1 and TRBV20-1 included, 4 to 6 TRBV segments were more frequent in patients than in controls. People with multiple sclerosis had a significantly lower normalized Chao1 diversity than controls did.

Germline lookup yields CDR1 SGHAT and CDR2 FQNNGV. This CDR3 comprises 18 residues. V lost 3 bases to trimming and J lost 1 base; unmatched junction nucleotides: 12. The table lists this clonotype with many counts. Its specificity is unknown. Included in the TCR beta cDNA libraries were unique molecular identifiers. TCRdb reprocessed the PCR reads with MiXCR, giving one entry per CDR3 protein. The sample carries approximately 250,000 distinct CDR3 sequences, less than 40% recorded once. The receptor comes from a girl aged 5 to 17 with multiple sclerosis. V is TRBV11-2 and J is TRBJ2-1; TRBD2 matches 7 bases. Sequencing input: blood. The CDR3 spells CASSFPSGGGTSYNEQFF. CDR3 coding DNA: TGTGCCAGCAGCTTCCCCTCGGGGGGAGGGACGTCCTACAATGAGCAGTTCTTC. Full variable domain (remainder filled in from reference TRBV11-2 and TRBJ2-1): EAGVAQSPRYKIIEKRQSVAFWCNPISGHATLYWYQQILGQGPKLLIQFQNNGVVDDSQLPKDRFSAERLKGVDSTLKIQPAKLEDSAVYLCASSFPSGGGTSYNEQFFGPGTRLTVL.